This T cell receptor (beta chain) was identified during a study of blood T cell repertoires in COVID-19. The CDR3 is made up of 18 amino acids. Trimming pared 0 bases from V and 0 bases from J, leaving 14 bases between. The germline V gene encodes CDR1 LGHNA and CDR2 YSLEER. The method was immunoSEQ multiplex PCR; TCRdb's version includes in-frame clones alone and lacks a portion of them. The table records about 200,000 clones, 88% of them present only once. The V and J genes are TRBV4-3 and TRBJ2-2; the D gene is possibly TRBD1 (5 bases). The source material was peripheral blood. The clonotype originates from a man aged 40-50 years with acute or convalescent COVID-19. DNA for the CDR3: TGCGCCAGCAGCCAAGAGTGGGGCGCCACCGCGAACACCGGGGAGCTGTTTTTT. It yields the protein CASSQEWGATANTGELFF.